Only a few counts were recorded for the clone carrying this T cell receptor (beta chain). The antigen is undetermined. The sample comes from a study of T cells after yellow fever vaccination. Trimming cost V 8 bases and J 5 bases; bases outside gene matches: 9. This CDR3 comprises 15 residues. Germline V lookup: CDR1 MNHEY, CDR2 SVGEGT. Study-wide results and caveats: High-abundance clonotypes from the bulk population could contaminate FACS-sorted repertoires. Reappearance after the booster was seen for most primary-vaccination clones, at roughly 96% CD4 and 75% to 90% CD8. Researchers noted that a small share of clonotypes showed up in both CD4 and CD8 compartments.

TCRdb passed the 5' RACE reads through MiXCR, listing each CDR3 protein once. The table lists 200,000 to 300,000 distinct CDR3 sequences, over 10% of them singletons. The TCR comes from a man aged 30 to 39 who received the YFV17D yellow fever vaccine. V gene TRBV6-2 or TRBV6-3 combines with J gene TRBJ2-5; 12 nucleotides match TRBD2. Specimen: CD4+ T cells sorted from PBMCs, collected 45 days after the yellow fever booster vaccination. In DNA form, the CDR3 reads TGTGCCAGCTGCTCGACTAGCGGGAGTTTGGAGACCCAGTACTTC. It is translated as CASCSTSGSLETQYF.